A single count supports the clone carrying this T cell receptor (beta chain). Repertoires were generated with immunoSEQ multiplex PCR, while TCRdb's copy carries only in-frame clones and drops some. The sample has tens of thousands of clones, about 94% seen once. Germline CDR1 reads GTSNPN; CDR2 reads SVGIG (reference sequence). The CDR3 runs 15 residues. J lost 7 bases, V lost 1 base, and 11 bases had no gene match. The source of the sample is a study of T cell changes during pregnancy in multiple sclerosis. The clonotype was recovered from a female donor with multiple sclerosis, enrolled in a pregnancy study. The source material was CD8+ T cells from peripheral blood mononuclear cells, sampled in the third trimester of pregnancy. The rearrangement links TRBV30 to TRBJ2-7; 9 bases are a match to TRBD2. The CDR3 DNA reads TGTGCCTGGAGTGAGTTTAGCGGGAGTCTCGGGGAGCAGTACTTC. Protein sequence: CAWSEFSGSLGEQYF.